Shown below are 2 T cell receptor beta chains from a single sample sequenced in a study of radiotherapy plus CTLA-4 blockade in lung cancer. Sequencing was performed with immunoSEQ multiplex PCR; in TCRdb, only in-frame clones are kept and a portion is missing. The repertoire includes roughly 110,000 clones, more than 70% of them detected once, and 2% to 3% sits in the top ten. This specimen consisted of peripheral blood, obtained from a patient treated with radiotherapy plus ipilimumab. The source is a human donor with non-small cell lung cancer that progressed on radiotherapy plus ipilimumab. Some clones in this sample may be carry-over from other donors' samples.

The chain joins TRBV28 to TRBJ1-4; possible D gene TRBD1, 5 bases. The CDR3 is made up of 17 amino acids. Germline V CDR1 and CDR2: MDHEN, SYDVKM. Trimming took 1 base from V and 7 from J, leaving 19 bases between them. The CDR3, as DNA: TGTGCCAGCAGTTTATCCTTGGGTGGGGGAAGTAGTGAAAAACTGTTTTTT. It yields the protein CASSLSLGGGSSEKLFF.

The V gene is TRBV6-5, the J gene TRBJ1-2; possibly TRBD1 for D (5 bases). The V and J ends lost 0 bases and 5 bases respectively, with 13 bases between them. The CDR3 is 15 amino acids. The germline gives CDR1 MNHEY, CDR2 SVGAGI. In nucleotides, the CDR3 is TGTGCCAGCAGTTACTCAGGCAGGGTAAATTATGGCTACACCTTC. It yields the protein CASSYSGRVNYGYTF.